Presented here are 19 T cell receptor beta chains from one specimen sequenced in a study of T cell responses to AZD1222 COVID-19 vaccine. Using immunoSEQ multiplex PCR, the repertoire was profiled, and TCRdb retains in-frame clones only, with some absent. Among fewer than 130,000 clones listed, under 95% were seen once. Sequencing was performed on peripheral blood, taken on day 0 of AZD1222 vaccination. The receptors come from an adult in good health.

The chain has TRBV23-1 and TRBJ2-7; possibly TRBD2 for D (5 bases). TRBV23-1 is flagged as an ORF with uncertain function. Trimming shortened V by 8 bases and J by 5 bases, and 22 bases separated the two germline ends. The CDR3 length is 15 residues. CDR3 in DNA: TGCGCCAGCGCCCCACGCCGGGGTCGAGTACACGAGCAGTACTTC. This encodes CASAPRRGRVHEQYF.

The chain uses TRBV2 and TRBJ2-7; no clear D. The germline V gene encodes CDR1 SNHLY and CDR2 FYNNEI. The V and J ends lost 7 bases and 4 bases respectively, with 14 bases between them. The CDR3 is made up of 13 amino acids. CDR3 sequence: CASTKGPEYEQYF. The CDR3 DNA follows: TGTGCCAGCACCAAGGGCCCGGAGTACGAGCAGTACTTC.

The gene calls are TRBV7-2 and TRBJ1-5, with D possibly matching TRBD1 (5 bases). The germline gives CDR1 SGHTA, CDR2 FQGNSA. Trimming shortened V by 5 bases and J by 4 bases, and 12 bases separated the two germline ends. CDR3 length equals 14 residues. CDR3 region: CASSLQRQNQPQHF. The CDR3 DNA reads TGTGCCAGCAGCCTACAAAGACAGAATCAGCCCCAGCATTTT.

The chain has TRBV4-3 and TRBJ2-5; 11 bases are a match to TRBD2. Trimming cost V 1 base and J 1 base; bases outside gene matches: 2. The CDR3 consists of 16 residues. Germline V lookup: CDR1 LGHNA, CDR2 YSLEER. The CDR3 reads CASSQGLAGSQETQYF. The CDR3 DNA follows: TGCGCCAGCAGCCAAGGACTAGCGGGGTCCCAAGAGACCCAGTACTTC.

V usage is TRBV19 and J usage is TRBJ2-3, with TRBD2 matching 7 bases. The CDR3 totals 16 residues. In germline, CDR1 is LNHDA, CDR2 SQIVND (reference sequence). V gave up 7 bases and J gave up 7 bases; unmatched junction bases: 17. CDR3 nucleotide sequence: TGTGCCAGTACCCCAGGGAGGGAAGGGAAAGTTTATACGCAGTATTTT. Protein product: CASTPGREGKVYTQYF.

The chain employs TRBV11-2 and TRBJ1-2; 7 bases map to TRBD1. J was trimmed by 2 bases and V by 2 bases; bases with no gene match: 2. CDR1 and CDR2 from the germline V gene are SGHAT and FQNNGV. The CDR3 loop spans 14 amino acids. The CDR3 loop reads CASSLSTGNYGYTF. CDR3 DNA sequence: TGTGCCAGCAGCTTATCGACAGGGAACTATGGCTACACCTTC.

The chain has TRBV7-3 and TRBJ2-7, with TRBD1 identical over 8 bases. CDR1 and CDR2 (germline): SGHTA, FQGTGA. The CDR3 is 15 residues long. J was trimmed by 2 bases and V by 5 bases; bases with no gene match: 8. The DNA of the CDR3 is TGTGCCAGCAGCCTTGACAGGGGATTACCCTACGAGCAGTACTTC. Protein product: CASSLDRGLPYEQYF. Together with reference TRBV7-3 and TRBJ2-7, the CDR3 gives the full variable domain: GAGVSQTPSNKVTEKGKYVELRCDPISGHTALYWYRQSLGQGPEFLIYFQGTGAADDSGLPNDRFFAVRPEGSVSTLKIQRTERGDSAVYLCASSLDRGLPYEQYFGPGTRLTVT.

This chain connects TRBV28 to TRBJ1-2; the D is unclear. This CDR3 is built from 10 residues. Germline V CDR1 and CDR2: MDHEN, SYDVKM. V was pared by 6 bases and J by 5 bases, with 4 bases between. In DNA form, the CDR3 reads TGTGCCAGCAGAGATTATGGCTACACCTTC. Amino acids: CASRDYGYTF.

In DNA form, the CDR3 reads TGTGCCAGCAGCCACTACCGCACAGATACGCAGTATTTT. Its translation: CASSHYRTDTQYF. The chain joins TRBV3-1 (or the pseudogene TRBV3-2) to TRBJ2-3; D is uncertain. V dropped 3 bases and J dropped 1 base, with 5 bases sitting between them. This CDR3 region has 13 residues. Germline V gene lookup returns CDR1 LGHDT and CDR2 YNNKEL (reference sequence).

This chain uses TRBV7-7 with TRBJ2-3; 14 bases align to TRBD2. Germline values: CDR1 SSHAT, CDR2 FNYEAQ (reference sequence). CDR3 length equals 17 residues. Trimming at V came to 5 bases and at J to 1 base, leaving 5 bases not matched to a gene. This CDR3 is CASSATSGRARTDTQYF. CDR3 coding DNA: TGTGCCAGCAGCGCGACTAGCGGGAGGGCTCGCACAGATACGCAGTATTTT.

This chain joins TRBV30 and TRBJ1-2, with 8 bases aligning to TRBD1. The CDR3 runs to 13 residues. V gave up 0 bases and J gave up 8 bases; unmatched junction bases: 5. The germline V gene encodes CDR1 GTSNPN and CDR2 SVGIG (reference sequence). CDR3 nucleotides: TGTGCCTGGAGTGTTCGACAGGGGTGGGGCTACACCTTC. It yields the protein CAWSVRQGWGYTF.

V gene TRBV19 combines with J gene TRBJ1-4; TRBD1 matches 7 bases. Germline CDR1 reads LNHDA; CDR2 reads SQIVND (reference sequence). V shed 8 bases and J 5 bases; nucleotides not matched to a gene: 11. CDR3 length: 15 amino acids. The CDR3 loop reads CASRLPGQLNEKLFF. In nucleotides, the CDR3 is TGTGCCAGTCGCCTACCGGGACAGTTGAATGAAAAACTGTTTTTT.

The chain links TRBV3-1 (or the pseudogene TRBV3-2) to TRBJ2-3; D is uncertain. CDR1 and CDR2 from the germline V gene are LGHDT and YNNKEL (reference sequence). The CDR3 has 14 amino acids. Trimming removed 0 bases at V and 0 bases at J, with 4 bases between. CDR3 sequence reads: CASSQDLSTDTQYF. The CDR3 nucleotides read TGTGCCAGCAGCCAAGACCTCAGCACAGATACGCAGTATTTT.

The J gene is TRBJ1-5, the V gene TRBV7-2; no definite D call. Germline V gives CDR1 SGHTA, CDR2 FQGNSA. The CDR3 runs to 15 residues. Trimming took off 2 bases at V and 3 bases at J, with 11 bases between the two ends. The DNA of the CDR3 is TGTGCCAGCAGCTTATTTGTAGGCACCAATCAGCCCCAGCATTTT. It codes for CASSLFVGTNQPQHF.

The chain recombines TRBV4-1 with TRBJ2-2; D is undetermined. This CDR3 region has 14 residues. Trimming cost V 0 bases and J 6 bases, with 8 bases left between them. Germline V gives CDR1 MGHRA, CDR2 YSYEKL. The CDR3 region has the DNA TGCGCCAGCAGCCAAGATCGGTTAGCCGGGGAGCTGTTTTTT. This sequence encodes CASSQDRLAGELFF.

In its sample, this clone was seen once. The CDR3 sequence is CASSLQGARAEAFF. CDR3 nucleotide sequence: TGTGCCAGCAGCTTACAGGGGGCAAGGGCTGAAGCTTTCTTT. The V gene is TRBV28, the J gene TRBJ1-1; 9 nucleotides align to TRBD1. V was pared by 6 bases and J by 6 bases, with 8 bases of the junction left unmatched. This CDR3 has 14 residues. CDR1 and CDR2 (germline): MDHEN, SYDVKM.

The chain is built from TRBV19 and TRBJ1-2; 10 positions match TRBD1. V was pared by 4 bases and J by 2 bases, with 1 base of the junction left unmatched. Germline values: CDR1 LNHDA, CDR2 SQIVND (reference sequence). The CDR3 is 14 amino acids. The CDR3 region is CASSTDRGNYGYTF. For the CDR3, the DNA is TGTGCCAGTAGTACGGACAGGGGGAACTATGGCTACACCTTC.

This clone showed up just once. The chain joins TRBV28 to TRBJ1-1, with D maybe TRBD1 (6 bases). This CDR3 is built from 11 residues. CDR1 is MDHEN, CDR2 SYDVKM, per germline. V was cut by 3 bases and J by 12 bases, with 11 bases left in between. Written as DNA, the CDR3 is TGTGCCAGCAGTTTTTCACAGGGCCCTTTCTTT. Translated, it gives CASSFSQGPFF.

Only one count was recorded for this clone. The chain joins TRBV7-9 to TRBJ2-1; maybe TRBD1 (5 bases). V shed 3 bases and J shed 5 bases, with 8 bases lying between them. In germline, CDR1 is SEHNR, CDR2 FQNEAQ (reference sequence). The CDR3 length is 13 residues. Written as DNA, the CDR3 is TGTGCCAGCAGCTTTAGGGGAAACAATGAGCAGTTCTTC. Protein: CASSFRGNNEQFF.